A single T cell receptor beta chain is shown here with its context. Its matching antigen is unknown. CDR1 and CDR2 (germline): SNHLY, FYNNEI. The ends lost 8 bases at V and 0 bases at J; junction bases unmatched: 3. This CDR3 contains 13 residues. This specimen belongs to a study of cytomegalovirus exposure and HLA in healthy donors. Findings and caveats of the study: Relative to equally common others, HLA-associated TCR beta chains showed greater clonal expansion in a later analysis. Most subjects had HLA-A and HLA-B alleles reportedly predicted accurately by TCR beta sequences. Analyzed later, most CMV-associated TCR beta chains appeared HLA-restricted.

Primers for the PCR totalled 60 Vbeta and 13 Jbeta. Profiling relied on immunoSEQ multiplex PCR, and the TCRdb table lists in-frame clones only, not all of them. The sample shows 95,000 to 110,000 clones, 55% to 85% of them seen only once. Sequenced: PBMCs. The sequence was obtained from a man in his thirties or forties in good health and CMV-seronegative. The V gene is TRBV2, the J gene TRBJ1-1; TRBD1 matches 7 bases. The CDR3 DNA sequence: TGTGCCAGCGGACAGGTTCTGAACACTGAAGCTTTCTTT. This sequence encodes CASGQVLNTEAFF.